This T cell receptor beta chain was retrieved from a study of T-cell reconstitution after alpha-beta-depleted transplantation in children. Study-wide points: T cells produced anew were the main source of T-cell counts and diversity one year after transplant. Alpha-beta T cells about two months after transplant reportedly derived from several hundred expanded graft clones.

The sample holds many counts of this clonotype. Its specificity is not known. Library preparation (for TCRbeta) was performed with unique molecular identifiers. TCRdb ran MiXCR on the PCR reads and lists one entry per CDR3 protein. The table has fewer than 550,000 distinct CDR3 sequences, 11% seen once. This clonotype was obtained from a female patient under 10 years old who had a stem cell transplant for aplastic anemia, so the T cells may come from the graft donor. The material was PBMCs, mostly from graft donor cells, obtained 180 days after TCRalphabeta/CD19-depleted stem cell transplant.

In DNA, the CDR3 is TGTGCCAGCAGCCCCAGACAGGGGGCTCAGCCCCAGCATTTT. Protein: CASSPRQGAQPQHF. The rearrangement links TRBV6-1 to TRBJ1-5; TRBD1 aligns across 10 bases. The CDR3 spans 14 residues. The V gene's germline CDR1 is MNHNS and CDR2 SASEGT. V gave up 6 bases and J gave up 6 bases; unmatched junction bases: 5.